This entry lists 14 T cell receptor beta chains sequenced from one sample in a study of type 1 and type 2 diabetes patients. Amplification started from genomic DNA. Multiplex PCR with 30 forward and 13 reverse primers amplified the TCR beta CDR3. TCRdb redid the calling of the multiplex PCR reads with MiXCR, one entry per CDR3 protein. The repertoire includes 250,000 to 300,000 distinct CDR3 sequences, approximately 45% of them detected once, and approximately 13% sits in the top ten. Source material: peripheral blood mononuclear cells (PBMCs). The receptors derive from a man between 18 and 29 years old with type 2 diabetes.

Remarks on this clonotype: A junction end diverges from the germline sequence, so it may reflect a read error. V gene TRBV15 combines with J gene TRBJ2-3, with D possibly being TRBD2 (6 bases). The length of the CDR3 is 16 residues. Germline assignment: CDR1 LNHNV and CDR2 YYDKDF (reference sequence). The CDR3 nucleotides read TGTGCCAGCAGCGTGGGGGGAATCGGTTCCGCAGATACGCAGTATTTT. This encodes CASSVGGIGSADTQYF.

This clonotype was counted a few times. This chain uses TRBV5-1 with TRBJ2-3; 7 bases align to TRBD2. V lost 2 bases and J lost 6; bases outside the gene matches: 6. This CDR3 comprises 14 residues. Germline V CDR1 and CDR2: SGHRS, YFSETQ. Written as DNA, the CDR3 is TGCGCCAGCAGCTTTTCCAGCGGGACTGATACGCAGTATTTT. As protein: CASSFSSGTDTQYF.

The chain carries TRBV7-3 and TRBJ2-1; D gene unclear. Germline V gene lookup returns CDR1 SGHTA and CDR2 FQGTGA. V was clipped by 2 bases and J by 10 bases, with 18 bases between them. The CDR3 is made up of 15 amino acids. For the CDR3, the DNA is TGTGCCAGCAGCTTAGTGAAGGGAATCAGTAACGAGCAGTTCTTC. Translating gives CASSLVKGISNEQFF.

V and J are TRBV28 and TRBJ1-5; D gene uncertain. Germline V gene sequence: CDR1 MDHEN, CDR2 SYDVKM. The CDR3 spans 12 residues. V was shortened by 8 bases and J by 7 bases, with 12 bases between the two germline ends. The CDR3 DNA sequence: TGTGCCAGCGGCCCATCCTACCAGCCCCAGCATTTT. Protein sequence: CASGPSYQPQHF.

Only one count was recorded for this clonotype. DNA of the CDR3: TGCAGCGTTACTGACAGGGGAGATGAAAAACTGTTTTTT. It is translated as CSVTDRGDEKLFF. This chain uses TRBV29-1 with TRBJ1-4; 8 bases are a match to TRBD1. Trimming took 5 bases from V and 6 from J; bases not matched to a gene: 5. The CDR3 has 13 amino acids. Looked up from germline, CDR1 is SQVTM and CDR2 is ANQGSEA.

The table lists this clonotype with many counts. The rearrangement joins TRBV25-1 to TRBJ2-5; D may correspond to TRBD1 or TRBD2 (5 bases each). The ends were cut back, 3 bases at V and 1 base at J, with 9 bases in the middle. Germline assignment: CDR1 MGHDK and CDR2 SYGVNS. The CDR3 runs to 14 residues. CDR3 sequence: CASSDPRGQETQYF. The DNA of the CDR3 is TGTGCCAGCAGTGACCCGAGGGGCCAAGAGACCCAGTACTTC.

V usage is TRBV12-5 and J usage is TRBJ2-5, with D tentatively TRBD2 (6 bases). CDR1 is LGHNT, CDR2 FRNRAP, per germline. The CDR3 length is 17 residues. CDR3 sequence: CASSESSGAAGQETQYF. The CDR3 coding sequence is TGTGCCAGCAGTGAGTCCAGTGGGGCGGCGGGACAAGAGACCCAGTACTTC.

The rearrangement uses TRBV7-2 and TRBJ2-5; D not resolved. Germline loops: CDR1 SGHTA, CDR2 FQGNSA. Trimming took off 5 bases at V and 2 bases at J, with 18 bases between the two ends. The CDR3 covers 16 residues. The CDR3 coding sequence is TGTGCCAGCAGCCCGAAGGACGGAGTACAGCAAGAGACCCAGTACTTC. Translated, it gives CASSPKDGVQQETQYF.

This clonotype was counted between two and nine times. This sequence joins TRBV19 and TRBJ2-7; D is uncertain. The CDR3 contains 12 residues. Germline V gene data show CDR1 as LNHDA and CDR2 as SQIVND (reference sequence). V was cut by 4 bases and J by 2 bases, with 6 bases left in between. The CDR3 sequence: CASSTPTYEQYF. The CDR3 DNA follows: TGTGCCAGTAGTACTCCTACCTACGAGCAGTACTTC.

Ten or more counts support this clonotype. The chain recombines TRBV6-1 with TRBJ2-5; 11 nucleotides agree with TRBD1. Germline CDR1 MNHNS, CDR2 SASEGT. The junction had 6 bases not matched to a gene; V was cut back by 4 bases and J by 5 bases. There are 15 residues in the CDR3. CDR3: CASSGGQGARETQYF. The CDR3 DNA is TGTGCCAGCAGTGGAGGACAGGGGGCACGGGAGACCCAGTACTTC.

The chain employs TRBV20-1 and TRBJ2-7; D ambiguous. The CDR3 consists of 13 residues. V was clipped by 2 bases and J by 6 bases, with 14 bases between them. Germline-derived CDR1 and CDR2 are DFQATT and SNEGSKA (reference sequence). The CDR3 spells CSARPNYRCEQYF. CDR3 nucleotides: TGCAGTGCTAGACCCAACTACCGTTGCGAGCAGTACTTC.

In this sample, this clonotype turned up a few times. This chain links TRBV19 with TRBJ1-5; no clear D gene. Germline V gives CDR1 LNHDA, CDR2 SQIVND (reference sequence). The CDR3 sequence is 12 residues long. V was clipped by 4 bases and J by 9 bases, with 10 bases between them. Here the CDR3 DNA reads TGTGCCAGTAGTACACCCCCATCGCCCCAGCATTTT. Translation gives CASSTPPSPQHF.

The rearrangement joins TRBV30 to TRBJ1-2; maybe TRBD1 (6 bases). Trimming took 8 bases from V and 0 from J, leaving 16 bases between them. The CDR3 is 14 amino acids. The germline gives CDR1 GTSNPN, CDR2 SVGIG (reference sequence). Here the CDR3 DNA reads TGTGCCAGTACGTGGACAGATGCTAACTATGGCTACACCTTC. This gives the protein CASTWTDANYGYTF.

As concerns this clonotype: One junction end disagrees with the germline gene, perhaps due to a read error. CDR3 sequence: CATSDPSGANILTF. CDR3 coding DNA: TGTGCCACCAGTGATCCCTCTGGGGCCAACATCCTGACTTTC. This chain joins TRBV24-1 and TRBJ2-6, with D tentatively TRBD1 (5 bases). The CDR3 runs to 14 residues. Germline loops: CDR1 KGHDR, CDR2 SFDVKD.